A single sample is the source of the 16 T cell receptor beta chains below, sequenced in a study of identical twins. One entry per CDR3 protein results from TCRdb running MiXCR on the 5' RACE reads. In the table there are about 220,000 distinct CDR3 sequences, roughly 7.5% of which are singletons. This same sample was also taken into another study, of yellow fever vaccine responses in identical twins.

Input material: memory (CD45RO+) T cells sorted from blood. The receptors were sampled from a woman aged 18-35 years in good health.

This clonotype was counted only a few times. The chain uses TRBV7-2 and TRBJ1-2, with TRBD1 matching over 7 bases. Per the germline V gene, CDR1 is SGHTA and CDR2 is FQGNSA. The J segment lost 7 bases and the V segment lost 5 bases, leaving 7 bases of the junction unmatched. The CDR3 has 13 amino acids. As DNA, the CDR3 is TGTGCCAGCAGCCGACAAACAGGGGTTGGCTACACCTTC. This translates into CASSRQTGVGYTF.

This clonotype was counted at least ten times. The rearrangement uses TRBV9 and TRBJ2-2; 10 bases map to TRBD2. Germline CDR1 SGDLS, CDR2 YYNGEE. The CDR3 has 17 amino acids. Unmatched junction bases numbered 6, after V lost 4 bases and J lost 0 bases. The CDR3 here is CASSPRAGGANTGELFF. CDR3 sequence (DNA): TGTGCCAGCAGCCCTCGAGCGGGAGGGGCGAACACCGGGGAGCTGTTTTTT.

The rearrangement uses TRBV20-1 and TRBJ2-3, with 7 bases fitting TRBD2. Germline CDR1 and CDR2: DFQATT and SNEGSKA (reference sequence). V was pared by 6 bases and J by 8 bases, with 14 bases of the junction left unmatched. The CDR3 runs to 14 residues. The CDR3: CSANRERGGGTQYF. CDR3 DNA sequence: TGCAGTGCAAACAGAGAGCGGGGAGGTGGTACGCAGTATTTT.

This clonotype was observed many times. The chain has TRBV7-8 and TRBJ1-6; D may be TRBD1 (5 bases). Germline CDR1 SGHVS, CDR2 FQNEAQ. V lost 4 bases and J lost 0, with 16 bases in between. The CDR3 spans 18 residues. This CDR3 is CASSSWGSGLSYNSPLHF. The CDR3 DNA reads as TGTGCCAGCAGCTCCTGGGGCTCAGGCCTCTCCTATAATTCACCCCTCCACTTT.

The table lists this clonotype with many counts. The chain carries TRBV12-3 or TRBV12-4 and TRBJ1-4, with D uncertain. The length of the CDR3 is 15 residues. Between the trimmed V and J ends, which lost 0 bases and 4 bases, there was a span of 9 bases. CDR3 coding DNA: TGTGCCAGCAGTTTAGCGCGGGGTCTTAATGAAAAACTGTTTTTT. Translation: CASSLARGLNEKLFF.

The table lists this clonotype with many counts. The chain has TRBV7-2 and TRBJ2-4, with D perhaps being TRBD1 or TRBD2 (5 bases each). CDR3 size: 11 residues. From germline, CDR1 is SGHTA and CDR2 FQGNSA. V lost 4 bases and J 10 bases, leaving 8 bases between the germline ends. The CDR3 region has the DNA TGTGCCAGCAGCTCGGGACGTATTCAGTACTTC. Its protein product is CASSSGRIQYF.

This clonotype was recorded a few times. The rearrangement links TRBV4-2 to TRBJ1-5; D possibly corresponds to TRBD1 (6 bases). Germline CDR1 is LGHNA and CDR2 is YNFKEQ. Deletions cut 3 bases from V and 2 bases from J, with 14 bases between. CDR3 size: 16 residues. The CDR3 nucleotides are TGTGCCAGCAGCCAGGATACAGGGTCGGGCAATCAGCCCCAGCATTTT. Translation: CASSQDTGSGNQPQHF.

This clonotype was detected a few times. This rearrangement joins TRBV20-1 to TRBJ2-5, with D hard to call. Germline V CDR1 and CDR2: DFQATT, SNEGSKA (reference sequence). Trimming left V 0 bases short and J 10 bases short, with 9 bases between. The CDR3 sequence is 11 residues long. CDR3 in amino acids: CSARDRRGQYF. As DNA, the CDR3 is TGCAGTGCTAGAGATCGGCGAGGCCAGTACTTC.

The sample holds many counts of this clonotype. The genes are TRBV24-1 and TRBJ2-1; D not resolved. The CDR3 extends over 11 amino acids. Germline V gene sequence: CDR1 KGHDR, CDR2 SFDVKD. Trimming took 5 bases from V and 6 from J, leaving 4 bases between them. The CDR3 here is CATSVSNEQFF. The DNA of the CDR3 is TGTGCCACCAGTGTGAGCAATGAGCAGTTCTTC.

Only a few counts were recorded for this clonotype. This chain connects TRBV6-1 to TRBJ1-5; the match to TRBD1 covers 8 bases. V dropped 6 bases and J dropped 5; count of bases not matched to a gene: 12. This CDR3 region has 16 residues. Germline assignment: CDR1 MNHNS and CDR2 SASEGT. DNA of the CDR3: TGTGCCAGCAGCCCCGGGACAGGCTTTGACTATCAGCCCCAGCATTTT. This encodes CASSPGTGFDYQPQHF.

This clonotype was counted ten times or more. V usage is TRBV5-1 and J usage is TRBJ2-1, with D perhaps TRBD1 or TRBD2 (8 bases each). V lost 0 bases and J lost 9, with 19 bases in between. The CDR3 has 16 residues. From germline, CDR1 is SGHRS and CDR2 YFSETQ. CDR3 coding DNA: TGCGCCAGCAGCTTGGATCTGCAGGGGGCGGGAGGTGAGCAGTTCTTC. Its translation is CASSLDLQGAGGEQFF.

The sample holds many counts of this clonotype. This sequence joins TRBV4-3 and TRBJ2-7; tentative D call: TRBD1 (5 bases). Trimming removed 3 bases from V and 0 bases from J, with 12 bases in between. Germline values: CDR1 LGHNA, CDR2 YSLEER. CDR3 length equals 15 residues. The CDR3, as DNA: TGCGCCAGCAGCCAGATCAGGGAACCCTCCTACGAGCAGTACTTC. It specifies CASSQIREPSYEQYF.

The chain combines TRBV30 with TRBJ2-5; 9 bases match TRBD1. The CDR3 is 15 residues long. Trimming took 2 bases from V and 4 from J; bases not matched to a gene: 8. Germline V gene data show CDR1 as GTSNPN and CDR2 as SVGIG (reference sequence). The CDR3 DNA reads as TGTGCCTGGAGTCCAAAGGACAGGGGTTTAGAGACCCAGTACTTC. Translation: CAWSPKDRGLETQYF.

This clonotype was recorded at least ten times. The J gene is TRBJ2-1, the V gene TRBV15, with D maybe TRBD1 (6 bases). V was shortened by 3 bases and J by 8 bases, with 17 bases between the two germline ends. This CDR3 is 15 amino acids long. Germline CDR1 reads LNHNV; CDR2 reads YYDKDF (reference sequence). This CDR3 reads CATSSLQGLGDEQFF. Written as DNA, the CDR3 is TGTGCCACCAGCAGCTTACAGGGTCTGGGCGATGAGCAGTTCTTC.

This chain joins TRBV6-1 and TRBJ2-7; perhaps TRBD2 as D (5 bases). This CDR3 comprises 15 residues. The V gene lost 7 bases and the J gene lost 2 bases, with 18 bases spanning the gap. CDR1 and CDR2 from the germline V gene are MNHNS and SASEGT. CDR3 DNA: TGTGCCAGCACACGCACCGGGAAAACCACCTACGAGCAGTACTTC. This codes for CASTRTGKTTYEQYF.

This clonotype was picked up many times. This chain joins TRBV5-1 and TRBJ1-1; no reliable D call. V shed 4 bases and J shed 0 bases, with 13 bases lying between them. This CDR3 has 15 amino acids. Germline V gene data show CDR1 as SGHRS and CDR2 as YFSETQ. In DNA, the CDR3 is TGCGCCAGCAGCCGATCGGGCAGCTTGAACACTGAAGCTTTCTTT. This gives the protein CASSRSGSLNTEAFF.